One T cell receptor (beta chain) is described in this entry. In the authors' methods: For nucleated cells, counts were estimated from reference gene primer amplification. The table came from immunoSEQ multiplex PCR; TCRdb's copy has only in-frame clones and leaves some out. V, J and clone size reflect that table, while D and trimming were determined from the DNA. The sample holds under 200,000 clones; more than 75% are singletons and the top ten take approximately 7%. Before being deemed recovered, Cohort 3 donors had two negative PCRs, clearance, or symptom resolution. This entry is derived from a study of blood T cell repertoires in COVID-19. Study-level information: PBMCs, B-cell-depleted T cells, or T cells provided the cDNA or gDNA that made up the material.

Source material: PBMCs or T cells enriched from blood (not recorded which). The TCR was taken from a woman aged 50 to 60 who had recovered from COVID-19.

Here the CDR3 DNA reads TGTGCCAGCAGCGTACTCGGAGATACCGGGGAGCTGTTTTTT. Its translation is CASSVLGDTGELFF. The V gene is TRBV9, the J gene TRBJ2-2; D gene unclear. The CDR3 sequence is 14 residues long. CDR1 SGDLS and CDR2 YYNGEE come from the germline V gene. Trimming removed 1 base from V and 5 bases from J, with 9 bases in between.